What follows are 16 T cell receptor beta chains derived from one specimen sequenced in a study of T cell responses to AZD1222 COVID-19 vaccine. Here immunoSEQ multiplex PCR was the method, and the copy in TCRdb shows in-frame clones only, minus some. The table includes 200,000 or so clones, around 93% detected once. The specimen comprised peripheral blood, sampled 28 days after the second AZD1222 dose. Every receptor here comes from an adult who received the AZD1222 COVID-19 vaccine.

A single count supports this clone. The rearrangement links TRBV3-1 (or the pseudogene TRBV3-2) to TRBJ1-6; D remains unclear. The germline gives CDR1 LGHDT, CDR2 YNNKEL (reference sequence). The CDR3 has 12 residues. Trimming took 10 bases from V and 9 from J, leaving 13 bases between them. This CDR3 is CATGKGGSPLHF. The CDR3 DNA reads TGTGCCACGGGCAAAGGAGGTTCACCCCTCCACTTT.

The chain uses TRBV6-5 and TRBJ1-6, with TRBD1 matching 7 bases. CDR1 is MNHEY and CDR2 is SVGAGI in the germline V gene. V was clipped by 8 bases and J by 7 bases; unmatched bases: 8. The CDR3 extends over 14 amino acids. The CDR3 here is CASQDRFSNSPLHF. CDR3 DNA sequence: TGTGCCAGCCAGGACAGGTTCAGCAATTCACCCCTCCACTTT.

J is TRBJ1-2 and V is TRBV9; 9 positions agree with TRBD1. The CDR3 has 14 residues. Germline CDR1 reads SGDLS; CDR2 reads YYNGEE. The trim removed 6 bases at V and 4 bases at J, leaving 7 bases unmatched. Here the CDR3 DNA reads TGTGCCAGCACACAGGGGGCCTCCGGCTATGGCTACACCTTC. It codes for CASTQGASGYGYTF.

The chain is built from TRBV27 and TRBJ2-1; 11 bases are shared with TRBD2. Trimming took 5 bases from V and 6 from J; bases not matched to a gene: 3. The CDR3 runs to 14 residues. Germline V gene lookup returns CDR1 MNHEY and CDR2 SMNVEV (reference sequence). The CDR3 here is CASSKLAGANEQFF. In DNA form, the CDR3 reads TGTGCCAGCAGTAAACTAGCGGGGGCCAATGAGCAGTTCTTC.

The gene calls are TRBV4-2 and TRBJ2-1; 10 bases match TRBD1. Trimming removed 7 bases from V and 4 bases from J; junction bases left unmatched: 10. CDR3 length equals 16 residues. Germline V CDR1 and CDR2: LGHNA, YNFKEQ. The CDR3 spells CASNQAPGQGYNEQFF. CDR3 coding DNA: TGTGCCAGCAATCAAGCGCCGGGACAGGGGTACAATGAGCAGTTCTTC.

The genes are TRBV7-9 and TRBJ1-1; D uncertain. This CDR3 region has 14 residues. Trimming left V 0 bases short and J 4 bases short, with 9 bases between. Germline V gene data show CDR1 as SEHNR and CDR2 as FQNEAQ (reference sequence). CDR3 sequence (DNA): TGTGCCAGCAGCTTAGCCCTCTCAGGCACTGAAGCTTTCTTT. Protein sequence: CASSLALSGTEAFF.

This clone was detected only once. The V and J genes are TRBV7-9 and TRBJ1-1, with no clear D. Germline lookup yields CDR1 SEHNR and CDR2 FQNEAQ (reference sequence). V was pared by 5 bases and J by 5 bases, with 21 bases between. The CDR3 loop spans 16 amino acids. DNA for the CDR3: TGTGCCAGCAGCACACGTCGAAAAGTTGCGGGTACTGAAGCTTTCTTT. The encoded protein is CASSTRRKVAGTEAFF.

This clone was detected only a few times. The CDR3 region has the DNA TGCAGTGCTAGAGGGGACACTGAAGCTTTCTTT. Translating gives CSARGDTEAFF. This chain uses TRBV20-1 with TRBJ1-1; D ambiguous. Trimming shortened V by 1 base and J by 3 bases, and 3 bases separated the two germline ends. CDR3 size: 11 residues. The V gene's germline CDR1 is DFQATT and CDR2 SNEGSKA (reference sequence).

This chain connects TRBV6-5 to TRBJ2-5, with 11 bases that match TRBD2. The CDR3 has 15 residues. Unmatched junction bases numbered 7, after V lost 6 bases and J lost 4 bases. The germline V gene encodes CDR1 MNHEY and CDR2 SVGAGI. The DNA of the CDR3 is TGTGCCAGCAGCAACACGGGACTAGCGGTAGAGACCCAGTACTTC. Protein: CASSNTGLAVETQYF.

This clone is a singleton in its sample. CDR3 bases: TGCGCCAGCAGCGTTTATGGGACAGCCCATAACTATGGCTACACCTTC. Its protein is CASSVYGTAHNYGYTF. The rearrangement joins TRBV5-1 to TRBJ1-2; TRBD1 aligns across 7 bases. J lost 1 base, V lost 4 bases, and 10 bases had no gene match. Germline CDR1 reads SGHRS; CDR2 reads YFSETQ. The CDR3 is made up of 16 amino acids.

The chain employs TRBV6-5 and TRBJ1-5; D gene unclear. The germline V gene has CDR1 MNHEY and CDR2 SVGAGI. The V and J ends lost 1 base and 5 bases respectively, with 9 bases between them. The length of the CDR3 is 14 residues. The CDR3, as DNA: TGTGCCAGCAGTTACTTGGGGAGGGATCAGCCCCAGCATTTT. Translated, it gives CASSYLGRDQPQHF.

The gene calls are TRBV9 and TRBJ2-7, with a weak D call TRBD2 (6 bases). The germline gives CDR1 SGDLS, CDR2 YYNGEE. The CDR3 totals 14 residues. With 4 bases removed from V and 10 bases from J, the gap between germline ends came to 21 bases. CDR3 region: CASSPSRGNWGQYF. Here the CDR3 DNA reads TGTGCCAGCAGCCCAAGCCGGGGGAATTGGGGACAGTACTTC. Filled out from reference TRBV9 and TRBJ2-7, the complete variable domain reads DSGVTQTPKHLITATGQRVTLRCSPRSGDLSVYWYQQSLDQGLQFLIQYYNGEERAKGNILERFSAQQFPDLHSELNLSSLELGDSALYFCASSPSRGNWGQYFGPGTRLTVT.

J is TRBJ2-7 and V is TRBV6-5, with 7 bases lining up with TRBD1. V lost 0 bases to trimming and J lost 7 bases; unmatched junction nucleotides: 12. Germline CDR1 MNHEY, CDR2 SVGAGI. The CDR3 totals 16 residues. CDR3 in amino acids: CASSYSNQAGGREQYF. CDR3 DNA sequence: TGTGCCAGCAGTTACTCGAATCAGGCAGGGGGAAGGGAGCAGTACTTC.

The V call is TRBV4-2, the J call TRBJ2-3; 10 nucleotides line up with TRBD2. Losses at the gene ends were 4 bases for V and 7 bases for J; bases not matched to a gene: 14. This CDR3 has 17 residues. Germline CDR1 and CDR2: LGHNA and YNFKEQ. The CDR3: CASSPSYGSGGENTQYF. The CDR3 nucleotides read TGTGCCAGCAGCCCCTCTTACGGGAGCGGGGGGGAGAATACGCAGTATTTT.

J is TRBJ1-1 and V is TRBV3-1 (or the pseudogene TRBV3-2), with TRBD1 as a possible D gene (5 bases). CDR3 size: 13 residues. Germline CDR1 is LGHDT and CDR2 is YNNKEL (reference sequence). The V end was cut by 3 bases, the J end by 4 bases, with 9 bases between. The CDR3 loop reads CASSQRGFTEAFF. DNA for the CDR3: TGTGCCAGCAGCCAGAGGGGTTTCACTGAAGCTTTCTTT.

The chain couples TRBV28 to TRBJ1-1; no reliable D call. With 6 bases removed from V and 2 bases from J, the gap between germline ends came to 16 bases. This CDR3 is built from 15 residues. Germline CDR1 and CDR2: MDHEN and SYDVKM. The CDR3: CASSPSHGSNTEAFF. The CDR3 region has the DNA TGTGCCAGCAGCCCAAGCCATGGGTCCAACACTGAAGCTTTCTTT.